A selection of T cell receptor beta chains follows, all from one sample in a study of blood T cell repertoires in COVID-19. Assay used: immunoSEQ multiplex PCR; TCRdb lists only in-frame clones, some missing. The profile shows about 59,000 clones, approximately 80% of them singletons. Sequencing was carried out using peripheral blood. The receptors shown here come from a woman at least 80 years old with acute or convalescent COVID-19. Each CDR3 is given with its conserved first and last residue. Fields, in order: D gene, CDR3 length, J gene, clone size, V gene, CDR3 protein, CDR3 DNA. D genes are given only for firm matches. Clone size is given for some rows only: seen once, a few or many times, or a class if the clone is expanded.

-,15,TRBJ1-5,once,TRBV7-8,CASSLNQVSNQPQHF,TGTGCCAGCAGCTTAAACCAGGTTAGCAATCAGCCCCAGCATTTT
TRBD1,14,TRBJ2-5,-,TRBV3-1/TRBV3-2,CASRRQGALGTQYF,TGTGCCAGCAGGCGACAGGGGGCCCTCGGGACCCAGTACTTC
-,15,TRBJ2-2,-,TRBV30,CAWSGLLGAAGELFF,TGTGCCTGGAGTGGGCTCCTAGGGGCGGCCGGGGAGCTGTTTTTT
-,14,TRBJ1-2,few,TRBV19,CASSPRGRENGYTF,TGTGCCAGTAGTCCCCGGGGGAGGGAGAATGGCTACACCTTC
-,14,TRBJ2-7,-,TRBV6-5,CASSSRAAGYEQYF,TGTGCCAGCAGTTCAAGGGCGGCGGGATACGAGCAGTACTTC
-,13,TRBJ1-4,-,TRBV10-3,CATTWRVGEKLFF,TGTGCCACCACGTGGAGGGTAGGGGAAAAACTGTTTTTT
-,15,TRBJ1-4,-,TRBV6-5,CASTGGARTNEKLFF,TGTGCCAGCACGGGGGGGGCTAGGACTAATGAAAAACTGTTTTTT
TRBD1,15,TRBJ2-7,-,TRBV12-5,CASARGQGEIYEQYF,TGTGCTAGTGCCCGAGGACAGGGCGAGATATACGAGCAGTACTTC
TRBD2,17,TRBJ2-5,few,TRBV5-1,CASSLGREPQRGETQYF,TGCGCCAGCAGCTTGGGGCGGGAGCCTCAACGGGGCGAGACCCAGTACTTC
-,13,TRBJ2-5,-,TRBV20-1,CSASRGGAGTQYF,TGCAGTGCCAGTAGGGGGGGCGCCGGGACCCAGTACTTC
TRBD1,13,TRBJ2-1,-,TRBV5-1,CACRDREYNEQFF,TGCGCCTGCCGGGACAGGGAATACAATGAGCAGTTCTTC
-,15,TRBJ2-2,-,TRBV30,CAWELGLRGTGELFF,TGTGCCTGGGAACTAGGCCTTCGGGGCACCGGGGAGCTGTTTTTT
TRBD1,16,TRBJ1-6,-,TRBV5-6,CASSLATGGLASPLHF,TGTGCCAGCAGCTTGGCTACAGGGGGGTTGGCGTCACCCCTCCACTTT
TRBD2,20,TRBJ2-3,-,TRBV4-2,CASSLGSGYREGLDTDTQYF,TGTGCCAGCAGCCTAGGCTCGGGATATCGGGAGGGCTTAGACACAGATACGCAGTATTTT
-,17,TRBJ1-3,-,TRBV7-3,CASSLGPGSSSGNTIYF,TGTGCCAGCAGCTTAGGTCCCGGGTCCAGCTCTGGAAACACCATATATTTT